The next 14 T cell receptor beta chains were all read from a single sample in a study of T cell repertoires in cytomegalovirus infection. Each CDR3 protein gets one entry after TCRdb re-called the reads with MiXCR. The sample carries approximately 390,000 distinct CDR3 sequences, about 35% recorded once. Antigens for these TCRs are unknown. The sequences come from cultured PBMCs, collected from culture after CMV antigen stimulation. The receptor source for this set is a human donor in good health (CMV status not recorded). Some clones in this sample may be carry-over from other donors' samples.

This chain joins TRBV6-2 or TRBV6-3 and TRBJ2-7; D not resolved. With 2 bases removed from V and 0 bases from J, the gap between germline ends came to 5 bases. The CDR3 runs to 13 residues. Germline V CDR1 and CDR2: MNHEY, SVGEGT. This CDR3 reads CASSYGDSYEQYV. Written as DNA, the CDR3 is TGTGCCAGCAGTTACGGAGACTCCTACGAGCAGTACGTC.

For the CDR3, the DNA is TGTGCCAGCAGACCCAGGGGGTTGGGGGAGCTGTTTTTT. Translation gives CASRPRGLGELFF. This rearrangement joins TRBV7-6 to TRBJ2-2, with 7 bases that match TRBD1. CDR3 size: 13 residues. V shed 6 bases, J shed 8 bases, and the junction held 6 bases outside the gene matches. Germline CDR1 SGHVS, CDR2 FNYEAQ.

The chain recombines TRBV7-9 with TRBJ2-3; D is ambiguous. The CDR3 has 16 amino acids. Trimming removed 7 bases at V and 2 bases at J, with 19 bases between. The germline gives CDR1 SEHNR, CDR2 FQNEAQ (reference sequence). The CDR3 loop reads CASTSHRALYTDTQYF. The CDR3 DNA reads TGTGCCAGCACCTCACACCGGGCACTATACACAGATACGCAGTATTTT. Variable domain in full (rest from reference TRBV7-9 and TRBJ2-3): DTGVSQNPRHKITKRGQNVTFRCDPISEHNRLYWYRQTLGQGPEFLTYFQNEAQLEKSRLLSDRFSAERPKGSFSTLEIQRTEQGDSAMYLCASTSHRALYTDTQYFGPGTRLTVL.

The J gene is TRBJ1-1, the V gene TRBV4-2, with D possibly TRBD1 on 5 matching bases. This CDR3 has 16 residues. CDR1 and CDR2 from the germline V gene are LGHNA and YNFKEQ. Deletions cut 4 bases from V and 1 base from J, with 16 bases between. The CDR3 loop reads CASSPQTGLKNTEAFF. In nucleotides, the CDR3 is TGTGCCAGCAGCCCTCAAACGGGACTGAAGAACACTGAAGCTTTCTTT.

This clonotype was found many times. The rearrangement joins TRBV7-2 to TRBJ2-1; 9 bases fit TRBD1. V lost 1 base to trimming and J lost 7 bases; unmatched junction nucleotides: 8. From germline, CDR1 is SGHTA and CDR2 FQGNSA. CDR3 length equals 16 residues. CDR3 protein: CASSLGDRAKNNEQFF. In nucleotides, the CDR3 is TGTGCCAGCAGCTTAGGGGACAGGGCCAAGAATAATGAGCAGTTCTTC. The full variable domain, its missing parts supplied by reference TRBV7-2 and TRBJ2-1, is GAGVSQSPSNKVTEKGKDVELRCDPISGHTALYWYRQSLGQGLEFLIYFQGNSAPDKSGLPSDRFSAERTGGSVSTLTIQRTQQEDSAVYLCASSLGDRAKNNEQFFGPGTRLTVL.

Only a few counts were recorded for this clonotype. V and J are TRBV7-2 and TRBJ2-3; D is uncertain. Trimming cost V 1 base and J 7 bases, with 6 bases left between them. This CDR3 comprises 12 residues. The germline V gene has CDR1 SGHTA and CDR2 FQGNSA. This CDR3 reads CASSLVLNTQYF. CDR3 sequence (DNA): TGTGCCAGCAGCTTAGTACTGAATACGCAGTATTTT.

This clonotype was observed a handful of times. This sequence joins TRBV6-2 or TRBV6-3 and TRBJ2-1, with 8 nucleotides matching TRBD2. Per germline, CDR1 MNHEY and CDR2 SVGEGT. V was clipped by 2 bases and J by 7 bases; unmatched bases: 13. This CDR3 is 17 amino acids long. The CDR3 nucleotides are TGTGCCAGCAGTTACCCGCTAGGACTAGCCAGAGTTAATGAGCAGTTCTTC. Amino acids: CASSYPLGLARVNEQFF.

The V gene is TRBV7-2, the J gene TRBJ1-2, with a weak D call TRBD1 (5 bases). The length of the CDR3 is 15 residues. Trimming removed 0 bases at V and 5 bases at J, with 13 bases between. Germline V gene data show CDR1 as SGHTA and CDR2 as FQGNSA. The CDR3 region is CASSLAGGRVYGYTF. The CDR3 DNA reads TGTGCCAGCAGCTTAGCAGGTGGCAGGGTTTATGGCTACACCTTC.

This clonotype was seen at least ten times. V gene TRBV7-6 combines with J gene TRBJ2-7; maybe TRBD2 (6 bases). The CDR3 consists of 15 residues. Per germline, CDR1 SGHVS and CDR2 FNYEAQ. Trimming took 5 bases from V and 0 from J, leaving 14 bases between them. The DNA of the CDR3 is TGTGCCAGCAGCCGGCGGTGGGGGGTCTCCTACGAGCAGTACTTC. Protein product: CASSRRWGVSYEQYF.

The rearrangement joins TRBV6-2 or TRBV6-3 to TRBJ2-7, with unresolved D. Trimming took 2 bases from V and 5 from J, leaving 7 bases between them. Per the germline V gene, CDR1 is MNHEY and CDR2 is SVGEGT. CDR3 length: 12 residues. The CDR3 DNA reads as TGTGCCAGCAGTTACATGGGAAACGAGCAGTACTTC. It is translated as CASSYMGNEQYF.

The chain recombines TRBV2 with TRBJ2-1, with D unresolved. Germline loops: CDR1 SNHLY, CDR2 FYNNEI. CDR3 size: 13 residues. V was clipped by 6 bases and J by 6 bases, with 12 bases between them. The CDR3 DNA reads TGTGCCAGCAGAGGGCCAGCCCTCAATGAGCAGTTCTTC. It codes for CASRGPALNEQFF.

A few counts support this clonotype. The chain combines TRBV7-2 with TRBJ1-1, with D perhaps matching TRBD1 (5 bases). This CDR3 contains 14 residues. From germline, CDR1 is SGHTA and CDR2 FQGNSA. The V and J ends lost 1 base and 5 bases respectively, with 11 bases between them. The CDR3 nucleotides read TGTGCCAGCAGCTTAGGCGCAGGGAGGACTGAAGCTTTCTTT. Protein product: CASSLGAGRTEAFF. The full variable domain, in which reference TRBV7-2 and TRBJ1-1 provide the parts outside the CDR3, is GAGVSQSPSNKVTEKGKDVELRCDPISGHTALYWYRQSLGQGLEFLIYFQGNSAPDKSGLPSDRFSAERTGGSVSTLTIQRTQQEDSAVYLCASSLGAGRTEAFFGQGTRLTVV.

The rearrangement joins TRBV11-3 to TRBJ1-1, with 7 bases lining up with TRBD1. The CDR3 contains 12 residues. CDR1 is SGHNT and CDR2 is YENEEA in the germline V gene. The V segment lost 6 bases and the J segment 10 bases; nucleotides outside the gene matches: 8. The CDR3 loop reads CASRSTGAGAFF. CDR3 bases: TGTGCCAGCAGATCAACAGGGGCGGGAGCTTTCTTT.

CDR3 protein: CASRDPNRGLGQPQHF. CDR3 DNA: TGCGCCAGCCGAGACCCAAACAGGGGGCTGGGTCAGCCCCAGCATTTT. This sequence joins TRBV4-1 and TRBJ1-5; 9 nucleotides match TRBD1. The CDR3 consists of 16 residues. CDR1 MGHRA and CDR2 YSYEKL come from the germline V gene. V was clipped by 8 bases and J by 6 bases; unmatched bases: 14.